Shown below are 28 T cell receptor beta chains from a single sample sequenced in a study of T cells in women clearing cervical HPV infection. The protocol was immunoSEQ multiplex PCR, while the TCRdb copy is restricted to in-frame clones and leaves out a portion. In total, the table holds more than 15,000 clones. Sequences were obtained from blood buffy coat. Source of these receptors: a woman aged 18 to 75 with a cervical HPV16 infection that either progressed to CIN3+ or cleared (not recorded which).

Concerning this clone itself: The CDR3 extends 3 residues past the end of the read, so its final part is completed from the germline J gene. This rearrangement joins TRBV27 to TRBJ2-5, with 10 nucleotides matching TRBD2. The CDR3 spans 17 residues. J lost 5 bases, V lost 1 base, and 10 bases had no gene match. In germline, CDR1 is MNHEY, CDR2 SMNVEV (reference sequence). Partial CDR3 DNA: TGTGCCAGCAGTTTATGGGGTAGCGGGGGGTCCCGGGAGACC. This gives the protein CASSLWGSGGSRET. The CDR3, in full, reads CASSLWGSGGSRETQYF.

On this clone: The read ends 3 residues before the CDR3 terminus; that terminus is restored from the germline J gene. This chain uses TRBV28 with TRBJ2-3, with D unresolved. The CDR3 has 11 residues. Germline V gives CDR1 MDHEN, CDR2 SYDVKM. Deletions cut 4 bases from V and 4 bases from J, with 3 bases between. CDR3 protein: CASSSADTQYF. Incomplete CDR3 DNA: TGTGCCAGCAGTTCGGCAGATACG. The variable domain in full, completed from reference TRBV28 and TRBJ2-3, reads DVKVTQSSRYLVKRTGEKVFLECVQDMDHENMFWYRQDPGLGLRLIYFSYDVKMKEKGDIPEGYSVSREKKERFSLILESASTNQTSMYLCASSSADTQYFGPGTRLTVL.

Turning to this clone: The read falls 3 residues short of the CDR3 end, and the missing part is taken from the germline J gene. V is TRBV10-2 and J is TRBJ1-2; possible D gene TRBD1, 6 bases. The ends were cut back, 6 bases at V and 6 bases at J, with 20 bases in the middle. The CDR3 runs to 15 residues. The V gene's germline CDR1 is WSHSY and CDR2 SAAADI. The CDR3 protein is CASRPRDISLNGYTF. CDR3 DNA (partial): TGCGCCAGCAGACCCCGGGACATCTCTCTTAATGGC.

In the case of this clone: The CDR3 is cut off 3 residues early in the read; its end comes from the germline J gene. The chain employs TRBV29-1 and TRBJ1-2; D gene uncertain. CDR3 size: 12 residues. V shed 5 bases and J shed 4 bases, with 11 bases lying between them. Looked up from germline, CDR1 is SQVTM and CDR2 is ANQGSEA. CDR3 region: CSVPNSGYGYTF. CDR3 DNA (partial): TGCAGCGTTCCAAACTCCGGCTATGGC.

As regards this clone: Sequencing ends 3 residues short of the CDR3 end; the germline J gene provides the rest. This rearrangement joins TRBV4-2 to TRBJ1-4, with 8 bases identical to TRBD1. The trim removed 7 bases at V and 8 bases at J, leaving 15 bases unmatched. This CDR3 contains 16 residues. The V gene's germline CDR1 is LGHNA and CDR2 YNFKEQ. The CDR3 sequence is CASKNSGGGGGEKLFF. CDR3 bases read: TGTGCCAGCAAGAATTCAGGGGGCGGAGGAGGGGAAAAA.

As regards this clone: A junction boundary mismatches the germline segment, possibly from a read error. The CDR3 end falls 3 residues outside the read, so it is completed with the germline J gene. The chain carries TRBV6-1 and TRBJ2-2; 8 nucleotides line up with TRBD1. Germline CDR1 MNHNS, CDR2 SASEGT. The length of the CDR3 is 15 residues. Partial CDR3 DNA: TGTGCCAGCAGGGAAGGCAGGGGGCGCTTAGGGGAG. This codes for CASREGRGRLGE. The whole CDR3 protein reads CASREGRGRLGELFF.

Regarding this clone: The CDR3 end lies 3 residues beyond the end of the read and is filled in from the germline J gene. The chain recombines TRBV7-2 with TRBJ1-5; D unresolved. Germline values: CDR1 SGHTA, CDR2 FQGNSA. Trimming pared 5 bases from V and 7 bases from J, leaving 12 bases between. The CDR3 is 13 amino acids. The CDR3 loop reads CASSEWQNQPQHF. CDR3 DNA (partial): TGTGCCAGCAGCGAATGGCAAAACCAGCCC.

Remarks on this clone: One end of the junction is discordant with germline, which a read error may explain. The DNA ends 3 residues before the CDR3 does, and the rest of the CDR3 is filled in from the germline J gene. The chain employs TRBV18 and TRBJ1-2; D gene uncertain. CDR1 and CDR2 (germline): KGHSH, LQKENI. The CDR3 spans 15 residues. The CDR3 sequence is CASSRTSGSKYDYTF. The covered CDR3 bases are TGTGCCAGCTCCCGGACTAGCGGGAGTAAATATGAC.

A remark on this clone: The read halts 3 residues ahead of the CDR3 end, with the missing end drawn from the germline J gene. The chain employs TRBV2 and TRBJ1-2; 7 positions match TRBD1. The CDR3 is 14 residues long. Germline V gene sequence: CDR1 SNHLY, CDR2 FYNNEI. V shed 3 bases, J shed 3 bases, and the junction held 4 bases outside the gene matches. CDR3 DNA, as far as it was read: TGTGCCAGCAGTGACGTCAGGGGGTACTATGGC. Encoded protein: CASSDVRGYYG. The CDR3 in full is CASSDVRGYYGYTF.

A word on this clone: Germline and junction disagree at one end, which may indicate a read error. The sequenced fragment ends 3 residues before the CDR3 boundary, so the rest is inferred from the germline J gene. J is TRBJ1-3 and V is TRBV5-1, with TRBD1 identical over 10 bases. The CDR3 spans 17 residues. The germline V gene has CDR1 SGHRS and CDR2 YFSETQ. CDR3 loop: CARSLDRGQGNENTIYF. The sequenced CDR3 bases are TGCGCCAGAAGCTTGGATCGGGGACAGGGGAACGAGAACACC.

The sequenced part of the CDR3 DNA is TGTGCCAGTAGTACGTCGTTGTTAGATGGC. Amino acids: CASSTSLLDG. The entire CDR3 reads CASSTSLLDGYTF. The rearrangement uses TRBV19 and TRBJ1-2; D uncertain. The sequenced fragment ends 3 residues before the CDR3 boundary, so the rest is inferred from the germline J gene. This CDR3 region has 13 residues. Trimming took off 4 bases at V and 6 bases at J, with 12 bases between the two ends. Germline V CDR1 and CDR2: LNHDA, SQIVND (reference sequence).

Note on this clone: The observed sequence ends 3 residues before the CDR3 terminus, with the missing tail filled in from the germline J gene. The chain combines TRBV18 with TRBJ2-5, with TRBD2 identical over 11 bases. V trimming: 8 bases; J trimming: 4 bases; junction bases outside the gene matches: 6. CDR1 is KGHSH, CDR2 LQKENI, per germline. CDR3 length: 14 residues. The sequenced CDR3 bases are TGTGCCAGCCGTACGCTAGCGGGAGGAGAGACC. Protein product: CASRTLAGGET. The whole CDR3 region reads CASRTLAGGETQYF. The complete variable domain, with remaining parts taken from reference TRBV18 and TRBJ2-5, reads NAGVMQNPRHLVRRRGQEARLRCSPMKGHSHVYWYRQLPEEGLKFMVYLQKENIIDESGMPKERFSAEFPKEGPSILRIQQVVRGDSAAYFCASRTLAGGETQYFGPGTRLLVL.

In the case of this clone: The read ends 3 residues before the CDR3 terminus; that terminus is restored from the germline J gene. This chain links TRBV30 with TRBJ2-7; 7 nucleotides align to TRBD1. With 1 base clipped from V and 2 bases from J, the junction kept 2 bases outside the gene matches. From germline, CDR1 is GTSNPN and CDR2 SVGIG (reference sequence). This CDR3 is 13 amino acids long. The DNA read from the CDR3 is TGTGCCTGGAGTGACGGACAGGCCTACGAG. It translates to CAWSDGQAYE. The whole CDR3 protein reads CAWSDGQAYEQYF.

With regard to this clone: The CDR3 goes on 3 residues after the read ends, and that part is filled in from the germline J gene. The chain uses TRBV5-4 and TRBJ1-1; perhaps TRBD1 as D (6 bases). This CDR3 has 13 residues. Germline assignment: CDR1 SGHNT and CDR2 YYREEE (reference sequence). Trimming took off 0 bases at V and 7 bases at J, with 10 bases between the two ends. Partial CDR3 DNA: TGTGCCAGCAGCTTGGCCCAGGGGATTGAA. Translated: CASSLAQGIE. The whole CDR3 is CASSLAQGIEAFF.

CDR3 region: CASSPPQRRSGNTIYF. Incomplete CDR3 DNA: TGTGCCAGCTCACCGCCTCAGCGTCGCTCTGGAAACACC. This sequence joins TRBV18 and TRBJ1-3; D is undetermined. The sequence runs out 3 residues before the end of the CDR3; the remainder is reconstructed from the germline J gene. The germline V and J ends were trimmed by 3 bases and 0 bases, with 12 bases remaining between them. Germline assignment: CDR1 KGHSH and CDR2 LQKENI. This CDR3 contains 16 residues.

With regard to this clone: The CDR3 end is not reached by the read, which stops 3 residues before it; the germline J gene fills it in. V is TRBV2 and J is TRBJ2-4; 9 nucleotides agree with TRBD1. Trimming at V came to 6 bases and at J to 5 bases, leaving 5 bases not matched to a gene. Germline loops: CDR1 SNHLY, CDR2 FYNNEI. The CDR3 spans 14 residues. CDR3 sequence reads: CASREQGAENIQYF. Partial CDR3 DNA: TGTGCCAGCAGAGAACAGGGGGCTGAAAACATT.

A note on this clone: The read terminates 3 residues ahead of where the CDR3 ends, so the germline J gene completes it. The chain carries TRBV7-6 and TRBJ1-6; D call uncertain. Trimming took 5 bases from V and 7 from J, leaving 15 bases between them. This CDR3 has 15 amino acids. From germline, CDR1 is SGHVS and CDR2 FNYEAQ. The part of the CDR3 DNA that was read is TGTGCCAGCAGCCCTAGTCTGGGTTGGAATTCACCC. Its translation is CASSPSLGWNSP. From start to end, the CDR3 is CASSPSLGWNSPLHF.

As for this clone: The junction shows a germline mismatch at one end, possibly a read error. From the germline J gene comes the end of the CDR3, since the read stops 3 residues before it. The chain has TRBV4-2 and TRBJ2-7; TRBD1 is a possible D gene (5 bases). CDR1 and CDR2 from the germline V gene are LGHNA and YNFKEQ. The CDR3 runs to 18 residues. The sequenced CDR3 bases are TGCGCCAGCAGCAGGTCACAGGCCACCCACCGGTTGGACTACGAG. Protein product: CASSRSQATHRLDYE. The full CDR3 reads CASSRSQATHRLDYEQYF.

Turning to this clone: The CDR3 end falls 3 residues outside the read, so it is completed with the germline J gene. This chain connects TRBV20-1 to TRBJ2-1; the D is unclear. Germline-derived CDR1 and CDR2 are DFQATT and SNEGSKA (reference sequence). The V end lost 4 bases, the J end lost 4 bases, and 17 bases lay between the germline ends. This CDR3 has 15 residues. This chain's CDR3 is CSATRPGRLYNEQFF. The part of the CDR3 DNA that was read is TGCAGTGCTACCAGACCGGGTCGGCTATACAATGAG.

Comments on this clone: Read sequence stops 3 residues before the CDR3 end, and the germline J gene provides the missing end. This same CDR3 is encoded by further DNA sequences in the sample. V gene TRBV18 combines with J gene TRBJ2-1; the match to TRBD1 covers 8 bases. The CDR3 covers 17 residues. Trimming removed 6 bases from V and 5 bases from J; junction bases left unmatched: 15. The germline gives CDR1 KGHSH, CDR2 LQKENI. The CDR3 is CASSPPRGQGPNNEQFF. The part of the CDR3 DNA that was read is TGTGCCAGCTCCCCTCCTAGAGGACAGGGACCCAACAATGAG.

Of note for this clone: The read halts 3 residues ahead of the CDR3 end, with the missing end drawn from the germline J gene. This rearrangement joins TRBV30 to TRBJ2-6, with 10 bases lining up with TRBD1. Germline assignment: CDR1 GTSNPN and CDR2 SVGIG (reference sequence). Trimming took 7 bases from V and 1 from J; bases not matched to a gene: 4. This CDR3 comprises 15 residues. This CDR3 reads CASRDRGSGANVLTF. The CDR3 bases that were read are TGTGCCTCCCGGGACAGGGGATCTGGGGCCAACGTC.

A remark on this clone: The read terminates 3 residues ahead of where the CDR3 ends, so the germline J gene completes it. The chain has TRBV20-1 and TRBJ2-1; 11 positions agree with TRBD2. Unmatched junction bases numbered 10, after V lost 1 base and J lost 8 bases. The germline V gene has CDR1 DFQATT and CDR2 SNEGSKA (reference sequence). The CDR3 runs 16 residues. The CDR3 loop is CSARGLNSGRAHEQFF. The covered CDR3 bases are TGCAGTGCTAGAGGACTAAATAGCGGGAGGGCCCATGAG.

This clone counts as medium-sized by frequency. The sequence runs out 3 residues before the end of the CDR3; the remainder is reconstructed from the germline J gene. The chain uses TRBV4-2 and TRBJ2-6; TRBD1 agrees at 9 bases. The CDR3 has 20 amino acids. V lost 4 bases, J lost 0 bases, and 13 bases stayed unmatched. Germline V gives CDR1 LGHNA, CDR2 YNFKEQ. The sequenced part of the CDR3 DNA is TGTGCCAGCAGCCCAAACAGGGGGCCGGGGAGTTTCTCTGGGGCCAACGTC. It yields the protein CASSPNRGPGSFSGANV. The complete CDR3 protein is CASSPNRGPGSFSGANVLTF.

With regard to this clone: The read falls 3 residues short of the CDR3 end, and the missing part is taken from the germline J gene. The gene calls are TRBV5-1 and TRBJ2-6; 11 positions match TRBD2. Germline CDR1 reads SGHRS; CDR2 reads YFSETQ. Losses at the gene ends were 4 bases for V and 4 bases for J; bases not matched to a gene: 4. The CDR3 consists of 16 residues. The CDR3 loop reads CASSETSGAGANVLTF. The CDR3 DNA, read in part, is TGCGCCAGCAGCGAGACTAGCGGGGCCGGGGCCAACGTC.

On this clone: Sequencing ends 3 residues short of the CDR3 end; the germline J gene provides the rest. The J gene is TRBJ1-3, the V gene TRBV30, with D perhaps matching TRBD1 (5 bases). In germline, CDR1 is GTSNPN, CDR2 SVGIG (reference sequence). The V and J ends lost 5 bases and 1 base respectively, with 12 bases between them. This CDR3 has 14 amino acids. Here the CDR3 reads CAWGTGRSGNTIYF. The covered CDR3 bases are TGTGCCTGGGGCACAGGTCGGTCTGGAAACACC.

About this clone: The observed sequence ends 3 residues before the CDR3 terminus, with the missing tail filled in from the germline J gene. The chain combines TRBV30 with TRBJ2-4, with 8 nucleotides matching TRBD1. CDR1 is GTSNPN and CDR2 is SVGIG in the germline V gene (reference sequence). The CDR3 extends over 16 amino acids. CDR3 DNA (partial): TGTGCCTGGAGTCCCCCCGGGACAGGTTCCAACTATGGT. Amino acid sequence: CAWSPPGTGSNYG. The CDR3, in full, reads CAWSPPGTGSNYGQYF.

Note on this clone: Read data end 3 residues before the CDR3 end; the end is taken from the germline J gene. V usage is TRBV10-1 and J usage is TRBJ1-1, with 7 bases lining up with TRBD1. V gave up 6 bases and J gave up 1 base; unmatched junction bases: 8. Germline assignment: CDR1 WNHNN and CDR2 SYGVQD (reference sequence). The CDR3 runs 15 residues. The CDR3 here is CASSPGQATNTEAFF. CDR3 DNA, as far as it was read: TGCGCCAGCAGCCCCGGACAGGCAACGAACACTGAA.

Points on this clone: Read sequence stops 3 residues before the CDR3 end, and the germline J gene provides the missing end. The rearrangement links TRBV6-1 to TRBJ1-4; D perhaps matches TRBD1 (5 bases). Germline V gene lookup returns CDR1 MNHNS and CDR2 SASEGT. V gave up 4 bases and J gave up 5 bases, with 8 bases separating them. The CDR3 runs 13 residues. The CDR3 sequence: CASSGQSNEKLFF. CDR3 DNA (partial): TGTGCCAGCAGTGGACAGTCCAATGAAAAA.